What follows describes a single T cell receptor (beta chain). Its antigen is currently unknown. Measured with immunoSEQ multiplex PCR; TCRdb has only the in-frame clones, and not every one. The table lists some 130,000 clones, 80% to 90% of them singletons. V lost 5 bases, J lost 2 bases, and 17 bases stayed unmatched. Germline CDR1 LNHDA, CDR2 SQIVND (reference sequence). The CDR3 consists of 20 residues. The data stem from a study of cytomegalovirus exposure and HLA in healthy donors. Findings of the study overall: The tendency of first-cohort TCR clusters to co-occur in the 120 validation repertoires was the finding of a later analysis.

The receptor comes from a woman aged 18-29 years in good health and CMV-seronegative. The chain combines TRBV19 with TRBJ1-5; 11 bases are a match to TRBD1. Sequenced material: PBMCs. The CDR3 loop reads CASSPERTGGHFRGNQPQHF. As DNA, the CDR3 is TGTGCCAGTAGTCCGGAAAGGACAGGGGGCCACTTTAGGGGCAATCAGCCCCAGCATTTT.